This T cell receptor (beta chain) was obtained from a study of post-analysis software for immune sequencing data. About the study: Patients with relapsing-remitting, secondary progressive and progressive-relapsing multiple sclerosis courses were all represented. Study outcomes and limitations: Compared with controls, patients showed significantly lower normalized Chao1 diversity. Batch-mates among the samples co-clustered strongly by F measure. The five TRBV segments detected at higher frequency in patients than in controls included TRBV5-6, TRBV5-1 and TRBV20-1.

Libraries were made from TCR beta cDNA, and they carried unique molecular identifiers. A few hundred thousand cDNA molecules came from around 1 to 9.1 million T cells. Using its own MiXCR run on the PCR reads, TCRdb lists one record per CDR3 protein. The sample has fewer than 850,000 distinct CDR3 sequences, around 27% seen once. This clonotype was counted between two and nine times. Its target is unknown. The V gene end was trimmed by 6 bases and the J gene end by 4 bases; junction bases not matched to a gene: 5. CDR1 is DFQATT and CDR2 is SNEGSKA in the germline V gene (reference sequence). The CDR3 covers 12 residues.

The receptor's source is a girl under 18 with multiple sclerosis. Sequenced sample: blood. The chain is built from TRBV20-1 and TRBJ2-5; 7 bases map to TRBD1. CDR3 residues: CSAPTGAETQYF. The CDR3 DNA reads as TGCAGTGCACCAACAGGGGCAGAGACCCAGTACTTC.